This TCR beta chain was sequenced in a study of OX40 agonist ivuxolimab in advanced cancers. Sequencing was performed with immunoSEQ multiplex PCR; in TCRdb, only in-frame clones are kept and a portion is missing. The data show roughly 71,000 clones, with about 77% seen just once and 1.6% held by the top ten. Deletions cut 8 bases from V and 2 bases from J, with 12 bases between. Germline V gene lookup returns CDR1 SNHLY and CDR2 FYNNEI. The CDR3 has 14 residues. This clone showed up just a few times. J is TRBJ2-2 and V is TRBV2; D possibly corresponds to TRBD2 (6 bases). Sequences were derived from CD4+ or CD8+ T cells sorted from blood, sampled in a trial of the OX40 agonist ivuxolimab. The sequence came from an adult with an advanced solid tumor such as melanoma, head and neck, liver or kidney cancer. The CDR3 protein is CASARGVNTGELFF. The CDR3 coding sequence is TGTGCCAGCGCCCGCGGGGTTAACACCGGGGAGCTGTTTTTT.